This record looks at one TCR beta chain sequence and its context. Its antigen is as yet unknown. Profiled with immunoSEQ multiplex PCR; TCRdb holds only in-frame clones, not every one. The table includes 150,000 to 200,000 clones, roughly 89% detected once. The data were taken from a study of cytomegalovirus exposure and HLA in healthy donors. Points from the study as a whole: A list of roughly 180 TCR beta chains associated with cytomegalovirus was given. Reports indicated that the classifier achieved high specificity and sensitivity in diagnosing cytomegalovirus status. According to a subsequent analysis, TCR clusters from the first cohort were inclined to appear together in the roughly 120 validation repertoires.

This CDR3 region has 16 residues. J lost 9 bases, V lost 6 bases, and 10 bases had no gene match. Per germline, CDR1 KGHSH and CDR2 LQKENI. This clonotype was sampled from a man aged 18 to 35 in good health and CMV-seropositive. This chain uses TRBV18 with TRBJ2-1; 14 positions match TRBD2. The material sequenced was PBMCs. CDR3 nucleotides: TGTGCCAGCTCCCCTACCGGACTAGCGGGAGGAGGTGAGCAGTTCTTC. Its translation is CASSPTGLAGGGEQFF.